The T cell receptor beta chain under discussion was sequenced for a study of shared clonotypes between healthy human individuals. Overall study context: Three plates were used per donor for CD4 naive, three for CD4 memory, two for CD8 naive and one for CD8 memory.

Clones were sequenced by immunoSEQ multiplex PCR, and TCRdb holds only the in-frame ones, with some missing. The table records over 850,000 clones, 78% of them present only once. Study results and limitations: Though the depth was large, rarefaction showed that sorted-subset sequencing was incomplete. The study found about 5% of naive CD4 clonotypes shared across several donors.

Germline assignment: CDR1 GTSNPN and CDR2 SVGIG (reference sequence). The CDR3 spans 13 residues. V was cut by 2 bases and J by 1 base, with 9 bases left in between. This clone was found once. Its antigen is still unknown. V usage is TRBV30 and J usage is TRBJ2-7, with a tentative D call TRBD1 (5 bases). The clonotype originates from a man between 18 and 35 years old in good health. Some clones in this sample may be carry-over from other donors' samples. Specimen: memory CD4+ T cells from PBMCs. As to subset: CD45RA-negative fraction. The CDR3 region is CAWSRGVSYEQYF. The CDR3 DNA reads as TGTGCCTGGAGTAGGGGTGTTTCCTACGAGCAGTACTTC.